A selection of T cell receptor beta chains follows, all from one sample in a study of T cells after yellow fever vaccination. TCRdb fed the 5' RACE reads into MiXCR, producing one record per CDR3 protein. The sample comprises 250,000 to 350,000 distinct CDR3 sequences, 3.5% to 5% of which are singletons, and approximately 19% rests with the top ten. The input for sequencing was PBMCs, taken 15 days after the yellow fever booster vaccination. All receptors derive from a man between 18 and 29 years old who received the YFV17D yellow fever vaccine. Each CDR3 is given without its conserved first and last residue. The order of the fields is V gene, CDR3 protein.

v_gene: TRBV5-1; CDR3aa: ASSLDPQSGELF
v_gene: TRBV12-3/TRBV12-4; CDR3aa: ASRDRGHTHTGELF
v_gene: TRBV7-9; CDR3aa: ASSGRNRVTYEQY
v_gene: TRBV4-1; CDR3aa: ASSQEEVSYNSPLH
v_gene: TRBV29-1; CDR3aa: SVSAGGPLNYGYT
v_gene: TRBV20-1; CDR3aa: SARALLSSGNTIY
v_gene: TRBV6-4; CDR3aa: ASSDLVFCNQPQH
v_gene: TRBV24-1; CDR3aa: AAGAGGTDTQY
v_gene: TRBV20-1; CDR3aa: SARDGQGYGYT
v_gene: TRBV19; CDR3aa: ASSMLFSGANVLT
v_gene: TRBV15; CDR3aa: ATSPRSYTDTQY
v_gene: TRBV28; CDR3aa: ASQTTDNTEAF
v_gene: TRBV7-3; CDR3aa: ASSPDGRTGTQY
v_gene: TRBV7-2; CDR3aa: ASSLDLGTGATDTQY
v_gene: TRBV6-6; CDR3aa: ASTTGTGEETQY
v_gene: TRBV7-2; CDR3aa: ASTSTGGNTQY
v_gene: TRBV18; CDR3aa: ASSPANTEAF
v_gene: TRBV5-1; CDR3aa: ASSKTSGTYEQY
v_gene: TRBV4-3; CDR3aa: ASSQERGQLYGYT
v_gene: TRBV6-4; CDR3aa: ASSHSGGTDTQY
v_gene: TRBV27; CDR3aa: ASRTGTGTHEQY
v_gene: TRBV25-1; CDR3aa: ASSGHNGQGARSGANVLT
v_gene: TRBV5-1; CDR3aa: ASSFGSENQPQH
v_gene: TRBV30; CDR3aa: AWDREGYEQY
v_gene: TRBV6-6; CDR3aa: ASGQPQH
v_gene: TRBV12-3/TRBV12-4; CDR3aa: ASSFHSSTDTQY
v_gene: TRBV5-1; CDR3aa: ASSATRGEETQY
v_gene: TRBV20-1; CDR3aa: SASTGIGSPLH
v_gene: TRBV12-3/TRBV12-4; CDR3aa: ASSFSVDYGYT
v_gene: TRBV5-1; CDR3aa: ASSGGTLQETQY